This T cell receptor beta chain was retrieved from a study of Ad26.COV2.S vaccination and SARS-CoV-2 variants. Study context: Among those in the COV1001 Ad26.COV2.S trial arm was the donor.

Treatment defined: 15 to 20 received Ad26.COV2.S at low or high dose, single or two shots; about 5 received placebo; per-sample allocation not given. Day 63 following the first vaccine or placebo injection was when the samples were taken. In Boston, the donor was an adult between 18-55 years of age. General observations from the study: Recipients of vaccine and of placebo showed similar breadth of their non-spike TCR repertoires.

As regards this clone: The target antigen is unknown.

The repertoire was sequenced with immunoSEQ multiplex PCR; TCRdb's copy has only in-frame clones and lacks some. The table shows about 350,000 clones, with roughly 90% occurring only once. The sample in question was peripheral blood, obtained in a trial of Ad26.COV2.S vaccine versus placebo. The sequence was obtained from a person aged 18-65 years who received the Ad26.COV2.S COVID-19 vaccine or a placebo.

For the CDR3, the DNA is TGCGCCAGCAGTCACGCCGGGACTACGAATTACGAGCAGTACTTC. Its translation is CASSHAGTTNYEQYF. The chain links TRBV4-1 to TRBJ2-7, with TRBD2 identical over 7 bases. After removal of 6 bases from V and 4 bases from J, the junction contained 12 bases not matched to a gene. CDR1 and CDR2 from the germline V gene are MGHRA and YSYEKL. The CDR3 is 15 residues long.